This T cell receptor (beta chain) was sequenced for a study of cytomegalovirus exposure and HLA in healthy donors. A word on this clone: Its antigen is unidentified.

Though probably carrying unrecorded immune exposures, donors were nominally healthy at sampling. 13 Jbeta primers and 60 Vbeta primers were used for the PCR. Sequenced by immunoSEQ multiplex PCR; TCRdb stores in-frame clones only, minus some. The sample lists some 150,000 clones, around 80% occurring once. Study conclusions and caveats: A list of 150 to 200 TCR beta chains associated with cytomegalovirus was given.

This CDR3 region has 14 residues. CDR1 and CDR2 from the germline V gene are MNHNY and SVGAGI (reference sequence). The J segment lost 3 bases and the V segment lost 6 bases, leaving 6 bases of the junction unmatched. This sequence joins TRBV6-6 and TRBJ2-7; 9 nucleotides match TRBD1. This TCR was sampled from a man aged 35-49 years in good health and CMV-seronegative. The sequencing sample was made of PBMCs. CDR3 region: CASSPGTGIYEQYF. The CDR3 DNA is TGTGCCAGCAGCCCCGGGACAGGGATCTACGAGCAGTACTTC.